This TCR beta chain was sequenced during a study of T-cell reconstitution after alpha-beta-depleted transplantation in children. TCRbeta library preparation incorporated unique molecular identifiers. One entry per CDR3 protein, called by TCRdb with MiXCR from the PCR reads. Of 780,000 or so distinct CDR3 sequences in the sample, less than 20% were seen once. V dropped 4 bases and J dropped 5; count of bases not matched to a gene: 8. Per the germline V gene, CDR1 is SGHRS and CDR2 is YFSETQ. The CDR3 contains 16 residues. The genes are TRBV5-1 and TRBJ2-5; 13 bases fit TRBD2. Here the sequenced sample was PBMCs, mostly from graft donor cells, taken 360 days after TCRalphabeta/CD19-depleted stem cell transplant. The receptor was isolated from a male patient between 10 and 17 years old who had a stem cell transplant for acute lymphoblastic leukemia, so the T cells may come from the graft donor. CDR3: CASSRLGTSGIETQYF. The DNA of the CDR3 is TGCGCCAGCAGCCGACTGGGGACTAGCGGGATTGAGACCCAGTACTTC.